This T cell receptor beta chain was captured in a study of blood T cell repertoires in COVID-19. Measured with immunoSEQ multiplex PCR; TCRdb has only the in-frame clones, and not every one. The top ten clones hold 9.5% to 15% of a sample with around 200,000 clones, around 90% of them seen once. Material for sequencing was peripheral blood. This clonotype was sampled from a woman aged 18-29 years who had recovered from COVID-19.

CDR3 DNA: TGTGCCAGCAGTCGAACCGGGACTAACTATGGCTACACCTTC. Translating it yields CASSRTGTNYGYTF. The chain recombines TRBV6-6 with TRBJ1-2; the D is unclear. Trimming removed 5 bases from V and 0 bases from J, with 10 bases in between. Germline CDR1 and CDR2: MNHNY and SVGAGI (reference sequence). The CDR3 sequence is 14 residues long.